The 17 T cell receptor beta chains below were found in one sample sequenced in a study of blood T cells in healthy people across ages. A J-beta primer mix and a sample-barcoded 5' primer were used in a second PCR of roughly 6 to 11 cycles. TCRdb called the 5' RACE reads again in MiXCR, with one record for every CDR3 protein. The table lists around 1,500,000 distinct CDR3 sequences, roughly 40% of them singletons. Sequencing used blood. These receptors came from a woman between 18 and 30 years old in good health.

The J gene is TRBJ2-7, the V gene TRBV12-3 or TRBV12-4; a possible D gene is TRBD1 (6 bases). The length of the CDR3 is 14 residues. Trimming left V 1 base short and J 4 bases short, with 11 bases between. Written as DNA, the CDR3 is TGTGCCAGCAGTTTAGTTGGCAGGGGATACGAGCAGTACTTC. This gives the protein CASSLVGRGYEQYF.

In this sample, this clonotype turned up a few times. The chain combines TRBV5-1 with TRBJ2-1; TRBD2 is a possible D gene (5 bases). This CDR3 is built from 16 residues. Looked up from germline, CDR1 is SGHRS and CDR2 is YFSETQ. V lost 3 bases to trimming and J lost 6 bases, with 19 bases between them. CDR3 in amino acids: CASSYPETPGSNEQFF. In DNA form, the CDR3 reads TGCGCCAGCAGCTATCCTGAAACCCCGGGAAGCAATGAGCAGTTCTTC.

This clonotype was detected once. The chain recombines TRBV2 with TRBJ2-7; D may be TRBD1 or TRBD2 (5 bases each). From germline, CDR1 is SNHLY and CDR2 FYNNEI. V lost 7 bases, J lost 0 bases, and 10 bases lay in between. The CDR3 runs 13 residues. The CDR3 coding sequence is TGTGCCAGCACCGAGGGGCGCTCCTACGAGCAGTACTTC. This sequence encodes CASTEGRSYEQYF.

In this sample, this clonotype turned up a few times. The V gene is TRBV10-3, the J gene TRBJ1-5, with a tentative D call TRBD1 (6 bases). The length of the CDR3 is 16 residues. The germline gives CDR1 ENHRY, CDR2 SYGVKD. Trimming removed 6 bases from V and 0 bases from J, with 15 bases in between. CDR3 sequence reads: CAISSTGSNSNQPQHF. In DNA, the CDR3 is TGTGCCATCAGCTCAACAGGGTCCAATAGCAATCAGCCCCAGCATTTT.

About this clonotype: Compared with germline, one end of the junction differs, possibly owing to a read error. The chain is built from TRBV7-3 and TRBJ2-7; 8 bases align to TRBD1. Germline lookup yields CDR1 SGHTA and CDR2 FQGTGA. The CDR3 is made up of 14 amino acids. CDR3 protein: CASSLGTGSCEQYF. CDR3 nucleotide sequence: TGTGCCAGCAGCTTAGGGACAGGATCCTGCGAGCAGTACTTC.

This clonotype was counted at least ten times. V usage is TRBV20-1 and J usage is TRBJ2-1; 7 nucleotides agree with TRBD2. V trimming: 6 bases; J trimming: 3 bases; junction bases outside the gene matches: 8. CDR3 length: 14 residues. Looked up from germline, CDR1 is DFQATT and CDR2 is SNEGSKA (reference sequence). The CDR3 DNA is TGCAGTGCGGTTCGCGGGAGCCACTACAATGAGCAGTTCTTC. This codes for CSAVRGSHYNEQFF.

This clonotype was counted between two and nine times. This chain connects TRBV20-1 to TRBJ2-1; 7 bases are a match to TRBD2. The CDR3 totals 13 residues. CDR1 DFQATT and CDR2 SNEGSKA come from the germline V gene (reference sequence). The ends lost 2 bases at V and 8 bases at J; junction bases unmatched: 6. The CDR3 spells CSARSPLADEQFF. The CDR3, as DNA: TGCAGTGCTAGATCCCCCCTAGCGGATGAGCAGTTCTTC.

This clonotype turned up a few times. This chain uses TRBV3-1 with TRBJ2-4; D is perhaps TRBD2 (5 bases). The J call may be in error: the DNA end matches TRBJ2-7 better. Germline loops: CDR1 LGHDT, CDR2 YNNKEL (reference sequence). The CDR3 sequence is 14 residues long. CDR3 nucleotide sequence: TGTGCCAGCAGCCACCGCGAGGGCGTTTACGAGCAGTACTTC. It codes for CASSHREGVYEQYF.

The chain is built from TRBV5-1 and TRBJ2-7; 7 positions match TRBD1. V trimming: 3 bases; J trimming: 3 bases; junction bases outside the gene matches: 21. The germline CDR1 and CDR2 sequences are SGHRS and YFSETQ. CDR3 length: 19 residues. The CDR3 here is CASSYLPRRPGQRHYEQYF. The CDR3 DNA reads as TGCGCCAGCAGCTATTTGCCCCGACGCCCGGGACAGAGACACTACGAGCAGTACTTC. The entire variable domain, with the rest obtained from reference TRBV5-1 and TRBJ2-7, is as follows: KAGVTQTPRYLIKTRGQQVTLSCSPISGHRSVSWYQQTPGQGLQFLFEYFSETQRNKGNFPGRFSGRQFSNSRSEMNVSTLELGDSALYLCASSYLPRRPGQRHYEQYFGPGTRLTVT.

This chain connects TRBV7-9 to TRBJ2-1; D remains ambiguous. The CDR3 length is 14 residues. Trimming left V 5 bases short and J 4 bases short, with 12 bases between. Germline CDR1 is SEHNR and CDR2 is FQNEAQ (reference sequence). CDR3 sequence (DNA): TGTGCCAGCAGCGCCCCGTCGGCGTACAATGAGCAGTTCTTC. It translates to CASSAPSAYNEQFF.

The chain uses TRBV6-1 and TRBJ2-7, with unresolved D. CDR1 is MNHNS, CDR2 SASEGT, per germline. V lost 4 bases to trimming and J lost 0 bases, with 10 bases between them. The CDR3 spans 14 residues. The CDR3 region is CASSGRQSSYEQYF. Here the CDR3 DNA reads TGTGCCAGCAGTGGACGGCAGAGCTCCTACGAGCAGTACTTC.

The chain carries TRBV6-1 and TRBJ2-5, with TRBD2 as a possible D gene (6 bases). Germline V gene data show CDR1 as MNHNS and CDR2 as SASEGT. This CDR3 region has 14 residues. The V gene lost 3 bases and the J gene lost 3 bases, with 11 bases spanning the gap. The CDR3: CASSDGSGEETQYF. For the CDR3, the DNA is TGTGCCAGCAGTGATGGTAGCGGCGAAGAGACCCAGTACTTC.

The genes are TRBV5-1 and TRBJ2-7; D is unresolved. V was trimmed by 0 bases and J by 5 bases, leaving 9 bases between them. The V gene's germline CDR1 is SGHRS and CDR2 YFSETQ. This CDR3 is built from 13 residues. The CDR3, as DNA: TGCGCCAGCAGCTTGGCCAACTACGACGAGCAGTACTTC. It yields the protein CASSLANYDEQYF.

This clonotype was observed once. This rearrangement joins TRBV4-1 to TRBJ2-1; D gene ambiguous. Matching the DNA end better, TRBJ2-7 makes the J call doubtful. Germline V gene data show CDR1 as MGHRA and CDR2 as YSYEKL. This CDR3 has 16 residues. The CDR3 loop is CASSQENGRWNNEQYF. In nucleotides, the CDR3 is TGCGCCAGCAGCCAAGAGAACGGACGATGGAACAATGAGCAGTACTTC.

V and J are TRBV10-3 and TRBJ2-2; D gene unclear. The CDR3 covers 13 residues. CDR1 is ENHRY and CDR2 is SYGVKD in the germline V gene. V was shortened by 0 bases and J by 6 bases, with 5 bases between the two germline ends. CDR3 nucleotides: TGTGCCATCAGTGAGTCGCCATCCGGGGAGCTGTTTTTT. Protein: CAISESPSGELFF.

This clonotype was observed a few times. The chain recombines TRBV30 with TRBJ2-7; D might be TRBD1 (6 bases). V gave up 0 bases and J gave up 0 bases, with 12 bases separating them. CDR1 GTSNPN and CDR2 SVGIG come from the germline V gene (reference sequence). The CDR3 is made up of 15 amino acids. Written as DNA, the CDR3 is TGTGCCTGGAGTGTAACAGGGCCGACCTCCTACGAGCAGTACTTC. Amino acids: CAWSVTGPTSYEQYF.

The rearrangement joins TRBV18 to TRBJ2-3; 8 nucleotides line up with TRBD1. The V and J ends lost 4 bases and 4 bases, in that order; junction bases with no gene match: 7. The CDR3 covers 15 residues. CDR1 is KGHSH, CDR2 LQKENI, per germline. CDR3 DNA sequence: TGTGCCAGCTCACTTCGGACAGGGCAGGCAGATACGCAGTATTTT. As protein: CASSLRTGQADTQYF.